Listed below are T cell receptor beta chains from one sample, sequenced in a study of blood T cells in healthy people across ages. TCRdb reprocessed the 5' RACE reads with MiXCR, giving one entry per CDR3 protein. The sample holds about 760,000 distinct CDR3 sequences; 45% to 70% are singletons and the top ten take 20% to 30%. Sequences were obtained from blood. The receptors shown here come from a middle-aged man in good health. Both conserved end residues are part of each CDR3. Each record gives: J gene, D gene, clone size, V gene, CDR3 protein, CDR3 DNA. The D gene is left open where the match is weak. Only some rows state a clone size, as once, few, many or a class for expanded clones.

TRBJ2-3	.	.	TRBV27	CASRIYLAPLVDTQYF	TGTGCCAGCAGGATATACCTAGCGCCCTTAGTAGATACGCAGTATTTT
TRBJ2-7	TRBD2	few	TRBV20-1	CSASGNGAGDSYEQYF	TGCAGTGCTAGTGGGAATGGGGCGGGGGACTCCTACGAGCAGTACTTC
TRBJ2-7	.	few	TRBV6-1	CASSEYLQSYEQYF	TGTGCCAGCAGTGAATATTTACAGAGCTACGAGCAGTACTTC
TRBJ2-7	TRBD1	few	TRBV28	CASSFYRDSGTYEQYF	TGTGCCAGCAGTTTCTACCGGGACAGTGGAACCTACGAGCAGTACTTC
TRBJ1-5	TRBD1	.	TRBV27	CASSSTGMEQPQHF	TGTGCCAGCAGTTCGACAGGGATGGAGCAGCCCCAGCATTTT
TRBJ2-5	.	few	TRBV7-9	CASSFSTDQETQYF	TGTGCCAGCAGCTTTTCAACCGACCAAGAGACCCAGTACTTC
TRBJ1-2	.	.	TRBV5-1	CASSLEGFDYGYTF	TGCGCCAGCAGCTTGGAAGGGTTCGACTATGGCTACACCTTC
TRBJ2-2	.	.	TRBV4-3	CASSQGVVYTGELFF	TGCGCCAGCAGCCAGGGGGTCGTTTACACCGGGGAGCTGTTTTTT
TRBJ2-5	TRBD2	.	TRBV3-1	CASSQDSGGGLGVGTQYF	TGTGCCAGCAGCCAAGATAGTGGGGGGGGACTTGGAGTAGGGACCCAGTACTTC
TRBJ2-1	.	once	TRBV20-1	CSARLNEQFF	TGCAGTGCTAGGCTAAATGAGCAGTTCTTC
TRBJ1-2	.	few	TRBV5-1	CASSHGAALEGYTF	TGCGCCAGCAGCCACGGCGCCGCTTTGGAAGGCTACACCTTC
TRBJ2-7	.	once	TRBV28	CAGSSSTRLRAGYQYEQYF	TGTGCCGGCAGCTCTTCCACTCGGCTCCGGGCGGGATACCAGTACGAGCAGTACTTC
TRBJ1-4	.	few	TRBV29-1	CSVDGLFF	TGCAGCGTTGACGGACTGTTTTTT
TRBJ1-6	.	.	TRBV2	CASTERGTELSNSPLHF	TGTGCCAGCACCGAAAGGGGGACCGAACTTTCCAATTCACCCCTCCACTTT
TRBJ2-5	.	few	TRBV25-1	CASSDDRRGTETQYF	TGTGCCAGCAGTGATGACCGAAGGGGTACAGAGACCCAGTACTTC